This T cell receptor (beta chain) originates from a study of CD8 T cells in Susac syndrome. This clonotype was counted once. Its antigen is unknown. Random hexamers were used to reverse transcribe roughly 0.5 to 1 ug of RNA. Amplification of TCR beta CDR3 was carried out by immunoSEQ multiplex PCR, which covered 54 Vbeta and 13 Jbeta segments. One entry per CDR3 protein, called by TCRdb with MiXCR from the immunoSEQ multiplex PCR reads. The sample shows 350,000 to 550,000 distinct CDR3 sequences, around 85% of them seen only once. Study-wide results and limits: In its TCR sequencing and HLA analysis, the study acknowledged that the number of individuals was relatively small.

Sequencing of TCR beta was undertaken in CD8+ and CD4+ T cells derived from blood. Negative isolation was used for CD8+ and CD4+ T cells and FACS enrichment for TEMRA cells. The origin of this receptor is a human donor with multiple sclerosis. The sequenced material came from CD8+ T cells from PBMCs.

The CDR3 DNA reads TGCAGCGCGGCCGGGACAGCCAAGTTTAATGAGCAGTTCTTC. Translation: CSAAGTAKFNEQFF. The chain couples TRBV29-1 to TRBJ2-1, with 7 bases fitting TRBD1. Germline V CDR1 and CDR2: SQVTM, ANQGSEA. The V segment lost 7 bases and the J segment 7 bases; nucleotides outside the gene matches: 13. The CDR3 is 14 amino acids.